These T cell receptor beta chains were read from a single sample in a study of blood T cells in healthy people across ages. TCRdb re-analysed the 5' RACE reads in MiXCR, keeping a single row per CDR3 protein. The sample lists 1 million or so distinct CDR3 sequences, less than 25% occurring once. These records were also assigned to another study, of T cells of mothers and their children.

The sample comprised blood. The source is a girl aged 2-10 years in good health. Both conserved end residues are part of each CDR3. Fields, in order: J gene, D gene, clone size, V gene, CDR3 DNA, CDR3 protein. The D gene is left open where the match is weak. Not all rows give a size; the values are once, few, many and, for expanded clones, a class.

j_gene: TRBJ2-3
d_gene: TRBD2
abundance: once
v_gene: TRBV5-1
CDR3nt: TGCGCCAGCAGCTCCGGAGGGGCGGGAGGCACAGATACGCAGTATTTT
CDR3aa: CASSSGGAGGTDTQYF

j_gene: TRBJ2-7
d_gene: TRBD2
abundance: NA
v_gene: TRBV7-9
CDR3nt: TGTGCCAGCAGCCGACTAGCGTCCGACGAGCAGTACTTC
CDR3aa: CASSRLASDEQYF

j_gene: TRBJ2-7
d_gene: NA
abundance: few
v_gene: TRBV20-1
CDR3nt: TGCAGTGCTTTAAGGGCGGTCGACGAGCAGTACTTC
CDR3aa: CSALRAVDEQYF

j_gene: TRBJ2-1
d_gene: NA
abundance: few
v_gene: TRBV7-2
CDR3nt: TGTGCCAGCAGCTACCCCGAAACGGCCTCCTACAATGAGCAGTTCTTC
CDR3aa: CASSYPETASYNEQFF

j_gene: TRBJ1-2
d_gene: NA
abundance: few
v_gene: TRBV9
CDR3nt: TGTGCCAGCAGCGTAGTGGTCGAGAAGGGTGGCTACACCTTC
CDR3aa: CASSVVVEKGGYTF

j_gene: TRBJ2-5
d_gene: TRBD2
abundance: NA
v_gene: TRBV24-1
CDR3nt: TGTGCCACCAGTGATCCCGGGACTAGGAAGGAGACCCAGTACTTC
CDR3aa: CATSDPGTRKETQYF

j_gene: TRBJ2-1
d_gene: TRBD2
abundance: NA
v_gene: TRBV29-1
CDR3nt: TGCAGCGCCGGGACTAGAAACGGCAATGAGCAGTTCTTC
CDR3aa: CSAGTRNGNEQFF

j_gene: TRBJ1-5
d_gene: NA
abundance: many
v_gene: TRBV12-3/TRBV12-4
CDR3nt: TGTGCCAGCAGTTTCGGTAGTGGCAATCAGCCCCAGCATTTT
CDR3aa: CASSFGSGNQPQHF

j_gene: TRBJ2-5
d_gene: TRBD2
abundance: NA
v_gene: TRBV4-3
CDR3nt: TGCGCCAGCAGCCAAGATGGACTAGCGGGGGGGAATGGCCAAGAGACCCAGTACTTC
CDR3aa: CASSQDGLAGGNGQETQYF

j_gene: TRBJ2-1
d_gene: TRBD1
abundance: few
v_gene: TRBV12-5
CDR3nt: TGTGCTAGTCTGGACAGGGGGCTGCCCGGCTCATACAATGAGCAGTTCTTC
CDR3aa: CASLDRGLPGSYNEQFF

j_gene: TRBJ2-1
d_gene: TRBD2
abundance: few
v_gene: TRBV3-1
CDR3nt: TGTGCCAGCAGCACAAGCGGGGGCTTTTACAATGAGCAGTTCTTC
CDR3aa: CASSTSGGFYNEQFF

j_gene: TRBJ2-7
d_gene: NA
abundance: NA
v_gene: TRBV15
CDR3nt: TGTGCCACCGCAGGGGTCAGCTCCTACGAGCAGTACTTC
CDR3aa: CATAGVSSYEQYF

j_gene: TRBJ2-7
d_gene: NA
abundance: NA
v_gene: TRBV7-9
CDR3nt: TGTGCCAGCAGCTTATATCGGCAGTACTTC
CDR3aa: CASSLYRQYF